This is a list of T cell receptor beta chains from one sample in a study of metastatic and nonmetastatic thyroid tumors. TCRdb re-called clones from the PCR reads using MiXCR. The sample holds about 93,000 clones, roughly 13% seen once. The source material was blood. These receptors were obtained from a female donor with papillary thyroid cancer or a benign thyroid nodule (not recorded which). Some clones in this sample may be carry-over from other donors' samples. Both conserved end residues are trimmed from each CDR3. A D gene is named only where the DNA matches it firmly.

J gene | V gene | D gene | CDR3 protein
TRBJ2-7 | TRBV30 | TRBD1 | AWSVYRDRGLYEQY
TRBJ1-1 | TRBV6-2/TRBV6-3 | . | ASNDGEGRGRAEAF
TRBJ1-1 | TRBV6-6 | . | ASSYGPVGSNYGDTEAF
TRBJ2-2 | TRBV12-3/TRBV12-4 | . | ASSLGGNGELF
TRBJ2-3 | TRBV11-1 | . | ASSLGRLGETDTQY
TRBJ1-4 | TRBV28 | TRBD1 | ASSPPGQGTNEKLF
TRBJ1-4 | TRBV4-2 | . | ASSLDIWDEKLF
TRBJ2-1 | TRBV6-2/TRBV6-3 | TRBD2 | ASSYSPSGSYNEQF
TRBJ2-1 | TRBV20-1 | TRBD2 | SASRLAGAHEQF
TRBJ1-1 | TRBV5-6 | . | ASSSRPVNTEAF
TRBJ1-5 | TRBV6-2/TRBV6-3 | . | ASSLLDINQPQH
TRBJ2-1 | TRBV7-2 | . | ASSLHNEQF
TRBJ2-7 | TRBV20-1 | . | SAATSTEQY
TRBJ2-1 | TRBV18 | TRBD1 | ASSPFPGQGGNEQF
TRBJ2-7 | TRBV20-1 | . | SAEGHPAAGSSYEQY
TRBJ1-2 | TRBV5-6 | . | ASSPYIGDYGYT
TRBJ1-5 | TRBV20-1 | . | SATHGGNQPQH
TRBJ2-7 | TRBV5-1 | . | ASSREGGRGAEQY
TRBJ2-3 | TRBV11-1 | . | ASSHNRALTDTQY
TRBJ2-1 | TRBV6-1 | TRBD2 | ASREGGSHSYNEQF
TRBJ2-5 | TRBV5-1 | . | ASSPSPETQY
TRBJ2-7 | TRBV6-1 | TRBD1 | ATQTGGYEQY
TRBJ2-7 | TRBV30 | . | AWMYALLYTYEQY
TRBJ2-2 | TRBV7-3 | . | ASSLSATPGELF
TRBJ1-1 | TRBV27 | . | ASTLRAGRVDSEAF
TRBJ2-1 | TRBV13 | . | ASSPQTINEQF
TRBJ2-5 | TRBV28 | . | ASSPRRETQY
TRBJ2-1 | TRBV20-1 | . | SARDLLLAGVNEQF
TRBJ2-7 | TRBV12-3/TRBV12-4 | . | ASSSPGSHEQY
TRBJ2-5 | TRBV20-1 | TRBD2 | SARGPGTSGIYTEETQY
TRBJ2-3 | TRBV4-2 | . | ASSRPTGFGRLATDTQY
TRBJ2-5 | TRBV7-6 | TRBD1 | ASSLGTGQETQY
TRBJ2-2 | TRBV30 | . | AWSVQGFGELF
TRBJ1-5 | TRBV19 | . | ASSITTSNQPQH
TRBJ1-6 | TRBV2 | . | ASSKDSWGSPLH
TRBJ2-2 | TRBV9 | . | ASSGQASGNTGELF
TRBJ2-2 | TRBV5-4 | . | ASSAVSGFGTGELF
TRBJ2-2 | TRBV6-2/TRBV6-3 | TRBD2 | ASSYSGINLNAGELF
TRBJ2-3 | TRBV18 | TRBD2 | AGSPLPRTPGLLTDTQY
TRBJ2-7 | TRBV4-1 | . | AGPWGHTSYEQY
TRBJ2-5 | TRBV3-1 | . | ASSPRGEWETQY
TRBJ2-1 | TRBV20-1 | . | GAGVVSSYNEQF
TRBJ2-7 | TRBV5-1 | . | ASSRLGKYEQY
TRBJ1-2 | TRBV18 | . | ASSPIREEGYGYT
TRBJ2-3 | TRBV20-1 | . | SAAYPVGTDTQY
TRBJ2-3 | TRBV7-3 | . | ASSLRSPDTQY
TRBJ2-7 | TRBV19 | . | ASSRLDQTYEQY
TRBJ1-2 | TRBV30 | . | AWSVGIGPYGYT
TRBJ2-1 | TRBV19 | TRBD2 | ASSMPSGRAQF
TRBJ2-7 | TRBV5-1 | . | ASIPGGRRGTYEQY
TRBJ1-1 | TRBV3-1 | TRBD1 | ASSWQGASTEAF
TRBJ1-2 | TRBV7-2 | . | ASSLARSAALRGYT
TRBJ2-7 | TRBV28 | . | ASSPAPTMGYEQY
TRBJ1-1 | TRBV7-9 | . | ASSLLTGNTEAF
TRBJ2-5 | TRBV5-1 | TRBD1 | ASSTGQGFLETQY
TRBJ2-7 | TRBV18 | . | ASSLRQGPYEQY
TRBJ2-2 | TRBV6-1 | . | ASRGPFTGELF
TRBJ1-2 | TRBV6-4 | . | ASSDSGEGIDGYT
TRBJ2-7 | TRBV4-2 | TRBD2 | ASSQEAGGPGEQY